This passage covers 32 T cell receptor beta chains from one sample sequenced in a study of T cell responses to AZD1222 COVID-19 vaccine. The repertoire was sequenced with immunoSEQ multiplex PCR; TCRdb's copy has only in-frame clones and lacks some. The table includes about 96,000 clones, about nine tenths detected once. This specimen was peripheral blood, taken on day 0 of AZD1222 vaccination. The receptors originated from an adult in good health.

J is TRBJ1-3 and V is TRBV15; maybe TRBD1 (5 bases). Germline V gene sequence: CDR1 LNHNV, CDR2 YYDKDF (reference sequence). Between the trimmed V and J ends, which lost 0 bases and 1 base, there was a span of 7 bases. The CDR3 sequence is 15 residues long. The CDR3 loop is CATSRDGASGNTIYF. The CDR3 region has the DNA TGTGCCACCAGCAGAGATGGGGCATCTGGAAACACCATATATTTT. Filled out from reference TRBV15 and TRBJ1-3, the complete variable domain reads DAMVIQNPRYQVTQFGKPVTLSCSQTLNHNVMYWYQQKSSQAPKLLFHYYDKDFNNEADTPDNFQSRRPNTSFCFLDIRSPGLGDTAMYLCATSRDGASGNTIYFGEGSWLTVV.

V is TRBV7-2 and J is TRBJ1-4; D perhaps matches TRBD1 (5 bases). Trimming shortened V by 3 bases and J by 3 bases, and 14 bases separated the two germline ends. The CDR3 totals 16 residues. Looked up from germline, CDR1 is SGHTA and CDR2 is FQGNSA. The CDR3 sequence: CASSLGGSGANEKLFF. The CDR3 nucleotides are TGTGCCAGCAGCTTGGGGGGGTCCGGGGCTAATGAAAAACTGTTTTTT.

This clone was observed once. V is TRBV5-1 and J is TRBJ2-1; TRBD2 might be the D (6 bases). Trimming cost V 0 bases and J 0 bases, with 10 bases left between them. Germline CDR1 and CDR2: SGHRS and YFSETQ. The CDR3 is made up of 16 amino acids. The CDR3 loop reads CASSLAMGGSYNEQFF. The DNA for the CDR3 is TGCGCCAGCAGCTTGGCCATGGGGGGCTCCTACAATGAGCAGTTCTTC.

This clone was observed a handful of times. This sequence joins TRBV3-1 (or the pseudogene TRBV3-2) and TRBJ2-1; the D is unclear. Germline V CDR1 and CDR2: LGHDT, YNNKEL (reference sequence). The CDR3 covers 14 residues. V was cut by 4 bases and J by 6 bases, with 13 bases left in between. For the CDR3, the DNA is TGTGCCAGCAGCCCATCGCATGGTGTCAATGAGCAGTTCTTC. Its protein is CASSPSHGVNEQFF.

The rearrangement links TRBV2 to TRBJ2-2; D call uncertain. The ends were cut back, 0 bases at V and 7 bases at J, with 0 bases in the middle. CDR3 size: 11 residues. Germline lookup yields CDR1 SNHLY and CDR2 FYNNEI. The CDR3 nucleotides read TGTGCCAGCAGTGAAGCCGGGGAGCTGTTTTTT. Its protein is CASSEAGELFF.

The V and J genes are TRBV12-3 or TRBV12-4 and TRBJ2-5; D not certain. The CDR3 spans 12 residues. Deletions cut 10 bases from V and 5 bases from J, with 14 bases between. CDR3 sequence reads: CATCQGLETQYF. In DNA form, the CDR3 reads TGTGCCACCTGCCAAGGATTGGAGACCCAGTACTTC.

The genes are TRBV10-3 and TRBJ2-7; D perhaps matches TRBD2 (6 bases). The CDR3 length is 18 residues. Trimming pared 0 bases from V and 2 bases from J, leaving 20 bases between. CDR1 is ENHRY, CDR2 SYGVKD, per germline. In DNA, the CDR3 is TGTGCCATCAGTGAGTCGACTCGTGGGGGGTCGCCGGCCTACGAGCAGTACTTC. It codes for CAISESTRGGSPAYEQYF.

The chain employs TRBV28 and TRBJ2-3; D unresolved. The CDR3 is made up of 17 amino acids. CDR1 and CDR2 from the germline V gene are MDHEN and SYDVKM. V shed 2 bases and J shed 2 bases, with 17 bases lying between them. The CDR3 nucleotides read TGTGCCAGCAGTTTAGATCTCTGGGGATCAAACACAGATACGCAGTATTTT. It specifies CASSLDLWGSNTDTQYF.

The chain links TRBV5-1 to TRBJ2-3; D possibly corresponds to TRBD2 (6 bases). The V gene's germline CDR1 is SGHRS and CDR2 YFSETQ. V shed 4 bases and J shed 4 bases, with 16 bases lying between them. This CDR3 comprises 15 residues. CDR3 bases: TGCGCCAGCAGCCCCGGGAGTAGTGGCGCAGATACGCAGTATTTT. Its translation: CASSPGSSGADTQYF.

This clone was picked up one time. This sequence joins TRBV4-1 and TRBJ2-7, with TRBD1 matching over 11 bases. Germline lookup yields CDR1 MGHRA and CDR2 YSYEKL. The CDR3 spans 19 residues. Trimming took 3 bases from V and 1 from J; bases not matched to a gene: 14. This CDR3 is CASSQTLDRGRFGSYEQYF. CDR3 nucleotide sequence: TGCGCCAGCAGCCAGACGCTGGACAGGGGGCGCTTTGGGTCCTACGAGCAGTACTTC.

This rearrangement joins TRBV5-5 to TRBJ2-5; D ambiguous. CDR3 length: 12 amino acids. Looked up from germline, CDR1 is SGHKS and CDR2 is YYEKEE (reference sequence). V lost 3 bases to trimming and J lost 4 bases, with 7 bases between them. CDR3 loop: CASSSVRETQYF. CDR3 coding DNA: TGTGCCAGCAGCTCGGTTAGAGAGACCCAGTACTTC.

This rearrangement joins TRBV4-3 to TRBJ2-2, with a weak D call TRBD2 (6 bases). The CDR3 totals 17 residues. V lost 1 base, J lost 0 bases, and 12 bases lay in between. The V gene's germline CDR1 is LGHNA and CDR2 YSLEER. CDR3 DNA: TGCGCCAGCAGCCAAGTGAGTAGCGGACCGAACACCGGGGAGCTGTTTTTT. Its translation: CASSQVSSGPNTGELFF.

The rearrangement uses TRBV21-1 and TRBJ2-4. TRBV21-1 is a pseudogene segment. This CDR3 contains 14 residues. CDR3 coding DNA: TGTGCCAGCAGCAAAGTTCGAAGGACAAACATTCAGTACTTC. The encoded protein is CASSKVRRTNIQYF.

The rearrangement joins TRBV6-2 or TRBV6-3 to TRBJ1-5, with D possibly matching TRBD1 (5 bases). Per germline, CDR1 MNHEY and CDR2 SVGEGT. This CDR3 has 15 amino acids. Trimming pared 2 bases from V and 4 bases from J, leaving 12 bases between. The CDR3 reads CASSYQGVRNQPQHF. The CDR3 DNA sequence: TGTGCCAGCAGTTACCAGGGTGTACGGAATCAGCCCCAGCATTTT.

This chain links TRBV12-5 with TRBJ2-7; D could derive from TRBD1 or TRBD2 (6 bases each). Trimming shortened V by 5 bases and J by 6 bases, and 11 bases separated the two germline ends. The germline CDR1 and CDR2 sequences are LGHNT and FRNRAP. The CDR3 totals 12 residues. The CDR3 loop is CASGTEGGEQYF. The CDR3 DNA sequence: TGTGCTAGTGGTACCGAGGGGGGCGAGCAGTACTTC.

The chain combines TRBV10-3 with TRBJ2-5; 9 nucleotides match TRBD1. CDR3 length: 14 amino acids. V was clipped by 0 bases and J by 4 bases; unmatched bases: 0. From germline, CDR1 is ENHRY and CDR2 SYGVKD. CDR3 amino acids: CAISESTGGETQYF. The CDR3 DNA follows: TGTGCCATCAGTGAGTCGACAGGGGGAGAGACCCAGTACTTC.

The rearrangement links TRBV30 to TRBJ2-7, with unresolved D. The CDR3 spans 13 residues. Germline loops: CDR1 GTSNPN, CDR2 SVGIG (reference sequence). V lost 1 base and J 2 bases, leaving 9 bases between the germline ends. The CDR3 loop is CAWSAAGPYEQYF. The DNA of the CDR3 is TGTGCCTGGAGTGCCGCCGGCCCCTACGAGCAGTACTTC.

The rearrangement joins TRBV4-3 to TRBJ2-7, with TRBD2 as a possible D gene (6 bases). The CDR3 runs to 13 residues. V was cut by 2 bases and J by 6 bases, with 11 bases left in between. Germline CDR1 LGHNA, CDR2 YSLEER. The CDR3 loop is CASSQIGRGEQYF. CDR3 coding DNA: TGCGCCAGCAGCCAAATTGGGCGGGGCGAGCAGTACTTC.

The chain carries TRBV7-9 and TRBJ2-7, with D perhaps TRBD1 (6 bases). The CDR3 consists of 13 residues. The V end was cut by 5 bases, the J end by 2 bases, with 10 bases between. Germline CDR1 reads SEHNR; CDR2 reads FQNEAQ (reference sequence). This CDR3 is CASSLTGTYEQYF. DNA of the CDR3: TGTGCCAGCAGCCTCACAGGGACCTACGAGCAGTACTTC.

CDR3 nucleotide sequence: TGTGCCAGCAGCCAGGGGACAGGGGAAAATTCACCCCTCCACTTT. As protein: CASSQGTGENSPLHF. The chain joins TRBV3-1 (or the pseudogene TRBV3-2) to TRBJ1-6; 10 bases fit TRBD1. J was trimmed by 7 bases and V by 3 bases; bases with no gene match: 3. The CDR3 sequence is 15 residues long. Germline-derived CDR1 and CDR2 are LGHDT and YNNKEL (reference sequence).

The rearrangement links TRBV2 to TRBJ1-4; unclear D gene. Trimming removed 2 bases from V and 7 bases from J, with 14 bases in between. Germline V CDR1 and CDR2: SNHLY, FYNNEI. The CDR3 extends over 15 amino acids. The CDR3 bases are TGTGCCAGCAGTGAAAAGGGCTCATACGGTGAAAAACTGTTTTTT. It encodes CASSEKGSYGEKLFF.

The chain combines TRBV5-1 with TRBJ2-5, with 8 positions matching TRBD1. This CDR3 is 16 amino acids long. Looked up from germline, CDR1 is SGHRS and CDR2 is YFSETQ. After removal of 4 bases from V and 4 bases from J, the junction contained 12 bases not matched to a gene. CDR3 in amino acids: CASSRLPGQVGETQYF. The CDR3 coding sequence is TGCGCCAGCAGCAGACTCCCGGGACAGGTGGGAGAGACCCAGTACTTC.

The rearrangement joins TRBV12-3 or TRBV12-4 to TRBJ1-5; D not resolved. The CDR3 covers 12 residues. V lost 4 bases, J lost 9 bases, and 10 bases lay in between. CDR3 coding DNA: TGTGCCAGCAGTTACCGGGGAGGGCCCCAGCATTTT. Protein product: CASSYRGGPQHF.

The V call is TRBV5-1, the J call TRBJ2-5; 12 positions match TRBD1. Germline assignment: CDR1 SGHRS and CDR2 YFSETQ. With 4 bases clipped from V and 5 bases from J, the junction kept 9 bases outside the gene matches. The CDR3 is 16 amino acids. The chain's CDR3 is CASSASGTGGGETQYF. The CDR3 bases are TGCGCCAGCAGCGCCTCCGGGACAGGGGGCGGGGAGACCCAGTACTTC.

V and J are TRBV11-2 and TRBJ2-3; 8 bases agree with TRBD2. There are 16 residues in the CDR3. Germline CDR1 and CDR2: SGHAT and FQNNGV. Trimming cost V 4 bases and J 3 bases; bases outside gene matches: 9. The CDR3 bases are TGTGCCAGCAGCTGGGGATCCGGGACTAGGACAGATACGCAGTATTTT. This encodes CASSWGSGTRTDTQYF. The entire variable domain, with the rest obtained from reference TRBV11-2 and TRBJ2-3, is as follows: EAGVAQSPRYKIIEKRQSVAFWCNPISGHATLYWYQQILGQGPKLLIQFQNNGVVDDSQLPKDRFSAERLKGVDSTLKIQPAKLEDSAVYLCASSWGSGTRTDTQYFGPGTRLTVL.

The V and J genes are TRBV9 and TRBJ1-5; no definite D call. This CDR3 has 14 amino acids. Germline V gene data show CDR1 as SGDLS and CDR2 as YYNGEE. V lost 3 bases and J 5 bases, leaving 12 bases between the germline ends. CDR3 loop: CASSAVGGDQPQHF. The DNA for the CDR3 is TGTGCCAGCAGCGCGGTGGGTGGGGATCAGCCCCAGCATTTT.

V usage is TRBV18 and J usage is TRBJ2-7; 9 nucleotides line up with TRBD1. The junction had 4 bases not matched to a gene; V was cut back by 0 bases and J by 1 base. Germline assignment: CDR1 KGHSH and CDR2 LQKENI. The CDR3 has 16 residues. The CDR3 sequence: CASSPPAGQGSYEQYF. DNA for the CDR3: TGTGCCAGCTCACCACCAGCAGGACAGGGGTCCTACGAGCAGTACTTC.

The V call is TRBV19, the J call TRBJ1-2; D perhaps matches TRBD1 (6 bases). In germline, CDR1 is LNHDA, CDR2 SQIVND (reference sequence). Deletions cut 5 bases from V and 2 bases from J, with 15 bases between. The CDR3 contains 15 residues. The CDR3 here is CASSEWSDRNYGYTF. The CDR3 DNA is TGTGCCAGTAGTGAGTGGTCGGACAGAAACTATGGCTACACCTTC.

The genes are TRBV5-4 and TRBJ2-7, with D perhaps assigned TRBD1 or TRBD2 (6 bases each). V was clipped by 3 bases and J by 4 bases, with 11 bases between them. The length of the CDR3 is 13 residues. Germline CDR1 reads SGHNT; CDR2 reads YYREEE (reference sequence). CDR3 protein: CASSSGARYEQYF. CDR3 sequence (DNA): TGTGCCAGCAGCTCGGGGGCGCGGTACGAGCAGTACTTC.

The V gene is TRBV6-5, the J gene TRBJ2-7; D perhaps matches TRBD1 (6 bases). Germline V gene data show CDR1 as MNHEY and CDR2 as SVGAGI. Trimming pared 9 bases from V and 5 bases from J, leaving 14 bases between. The CDR3 has 12 amino acids. DNA for the CDR3: TGTGCCAGTAGGGGACAATTGGACGAGCAGTACTTC. Its translation: CASRGQLDEQYF.

V and J are TRBV7-2 and TRBJ2-7, with 13 bases that match TRBD2. Germline CDR1 reads SGHTA; CDR2 reads FQGNSA. After removal of 4 bases from V and 5 bases from J, the junction contained 11 bases not matched to a gene. The CDR3 runs to 17 residues. In nucleotides, the CDR3 is TGTGCCAGCAGCTCCAGAGGACTAGCGGGAGTAGACCACGAGCAGTACTTC. Translating gives CASSSRGLAGVDHEQYF.

J is TRBJ2-4 and V is TRBV28; D remains ambiguous. Trimming left V 6 bases short and J 5 bases short, with 8 bases between. The CDR3 extends over 12 amino acids. In germline, CDR1 is MDHEN, CDR2 SYDVKM. Here the CDR3 DNA reads TGTGCCAGCAGGGGGTCCGAAAACATTCAGTACTTC. Amino acid sequence: CASRGSENIQYF.